These 10 T cell receptor beta chains share one sample of origin, sequenced in a study of OX40 agonist ivuxolimab in advanced cancers. The table came from immunoSEQ multiplex PCR; TCRdb's copy has only in-frame clones and leaves some out. The profile shows 45,000 to 55,000 clones, around 94% of them singletons. The source material was CD4+ or CD8+ T cells sorted from blood, sampled in a trial of the OX40 agonist ivuxolimab. These receptors all stem from an adult with an advanced solid tumor such as melanoma, head and neck, liver or kidney cancer.

The chain couples TRBV7-9 to TRBJ2-1, with 9 bases aligning to TRBD1. The V gene's germline CDR1 is SEHNR and CDR2 FQNEAQ (reference sequence). Germline trimming cut 5 bases from V and 8 bases from J; bases unmatched to any gene: 7. The CDR3 runs to 14 residues. The CDR3 DNA reads TGTGCCAGCAGCGCAGGACAGGGGCGGGATGAGCAGTTCTTC. Amino acid sequence: CASSAGQGRDEQFF.

The rearrangement joins TRBV4-1 to TRBJ2-1; TRBD1 might be the D (5 bases). Germline V CDR1 and CDR2: MGHRA, YSYEKL. V was clipped by 5 bases and J by 3 bases, with 17 bases between them. The CDR3 loop spans 16 amino acids. The CDR3 nucleotides read TGCGCCAGCAGCAGTGGAAGGGGTACGGGCTACAATGAGCAGTTCTTC. This codes for CASSSGRGTGYNEQFF.

The V call is TRBV7-8, the J call TRBJ2-3, with 7 bases identical to TRBD2. The CDR3 runs to 16 residues. Per the germline V gene, CDR1 is SGHVS and CDR2 is FQNEAQ. With V trimmed by 2 bases and J by 6 bases, 11 bases remained unmatched. The CDR3 loop is CASSLLSGPQRDTQYF. CDR3 coding DNA: TGTGCCAGCAGCTTACTTAGCGGGCCCCAGAGGGATACGCAGTATTTT.

This chain uses TRBV4-2 with TRBJ2-1, with 8 bases aligning to TRBD2. The V and J ends lost 4 bases and 8 bases, in that order; junction bases with no gene match: 7. This CDR3 spans 14 amino acids. The germline gives CDR1 LGHNA, CDR2 YNFKEQ. CDR3 in amino acids: CASSPERRGDEQFF. The DNA of the CDR3 is TGTGCCAGCAGCCCCGAACGGCGGGGGGATGAGCAGTTCTTC.

J is TRBJ2-7 and V is TRBV28; TRBD2 matches 7 bases. The germline V gene encodes CDR1 MDHEN and CDR2 SYDVKM. Germline trimming cut 6 bases from V and 6 bases from J; bases unmatched to any gene: 2. This CDR3 spans 11 amino acids. As DNA, the CDR3 is TGTGCCAGCAGACGCGGGGGCGAGCAGTACTTC. Its protein is CASRRGGEQYF.

J is TRBJ1-4 and V is TRBV27, with 9 bases that match TRBD1. V shed 6 bases, J shed 5 bases, and the junction held 19 bases outside the gene matches. Germline V gene data show CDR1 as MNHEY and CDR2 as SMNVEV (reference sequence). The CDR3 has 19 amino acids. The CDR3 region is CASSRSGDRAYGENEKLFF. CDR3 nucleotides: TGTGCCAGCAGCCGGAGTGGGGACAGGGCGTATGGTGAGAATGAAAAACTGTTTTTT.

The chain links TRBV19 to TRBJ2-7; 12 positions agree with TRBD2. Germline loops: CDR1 LNHDA, CDR2 SQIVND (reference sequence). The CDR3 consists of 13 residues. Germline trimming cut 11 bases from V and 1 base from J; bases unmatched to any gene: 3. This chain's CDR3 is CACGLAGSYEQYF. CDR3 nucleotides: TGTGCCTGCGGACTAGCGGGATCCTACGAGCAGTACTTC.

The CDR3 is CASSQDGGLMNTEAFF. For the CDR3, the DNA is TGCGCCAGCAGCCAAGATGGAGGGCTCATGAACACTGAAGCTTTCTTT. This chain connects TRBV4-3 to TRBJ1-1; no clear D. V gave up 0 bases and J gave up 0 bases, with 11 bases separating them. The CDR3 has 16 amino acids. Germline CDR1 and CDR2: LGHNA and YSLEER.

The chain has TRBV6-1 and TRBJ2-2; D remains unclear. Trimming removed 4 bases at V and 2 bases at J, with 14 bases between. CDR1 and CDR2 from the germline V gene are MNHNS and SASEGT. The CDR3 runs to 16 residues. This chain's CDR3 is CASSVGVQLNTGELFF. In nucleotides, the CDR3 is TGTGCCAGCAGTGTAGGTGTTCAGTTAAACACCGGGGAGCTGTTTTTT.

CDR3 bases: TGTGCCAGCAATGAGGAGGGACTAGCGGGGGTGGTCGATACGCAGTATTTT. It specifies CASNEEGLAGVVDTQYF. The chain joins TRBV27 to TRBJ2-3; 14 bases are shared with TRBD2. The germline V gene has CDR1 MNHEY and CDR2 SMNVEV (reference sequence). V was pared by 7 bases and J by 6 bases, with 12 bases of the junction left unmatched. The CDR3 has 17 residues.